The clone carrying this T cell receptor (beta chain) was observed once. Its antigen is still unknown. This entry belongs to a study of cytotoxic CD8 clonotypes in ibrutinib-treated CLL. Study-level findings and limits: Whereas clonality rose at ibrutinib response, it declined toward baseline at progression. With treatment, public clonotypes, which were uncommon, either contracted or remained stable. T-cell clonality at baseline went above that of age-matched healthy donors and rose and fell with circulating CD8+ T-cell counts.

The V gene's germline CDR1 is SGHTA and CDR2 FQGTGA. Trimming removed 5 bases at V and 0 bases at J, with 18 bases between. The CDR3 totals 17 residues. Clones were sequenced by immunoSEQ multiplex PCR, and TCRdb holds only the in-frame ones, with some missing. The sample carries about 200,000 clones, 79% recorded once. Specimen: PBMCs, collected after 12 months of ibrutinib treatment. The sequence was collected from a human donor with chronic lymphocytic leukemia. The V and J genes are TRBV7-3 and TRBJ2-3; tentatively, D is TRBD1 or TRBD2 (5 bases each). CDR3 residues: CASSPGANPSSTDTQYF. CDR3 DNA: TGTGCCAGCAGCCCCGGGGCTAACCCTTCTAGCACAGATACGCAGTATTTT.